Presented here are 14 T cell receptor beta chains from one specimen sequenced in a study of neurological immune-mediated disorders (dated by TCRdb to the late 2010s). Library generation was performed with 5' RACE. These reads were obtained on an Illumina HiSeq 2500. TCRdb reworked the public reads: Q25 trimming with fastp, MiXCR clone assembly, productive beta chains retained. One record per CDR3 amino acid sequence lists the most common genes and DNA. In all, the sample holds about 62,000 distinct CDR3 sequences, and approximately 3.7% of those were seen once. Roughly 2.3% of the sample is taken by the ten largest. Source material: PBMCs. Receptors originate from a woman between 50 and 59 years old with multiple sclerosis.

This clonotype occurred many times. V gene TRBV3-1 combines with J gene TRBJ1-1; possible D gene TRBD1, 5 bases. This CDR3 is 14 amino acids long. Germline V gives CDR1 LGHDT, CDR2 YNNKEL (reference sequence). The ends were cut back, 1 base at V and 4 bases at J, with 10 bases in the middle. CDR3 bases: TGTGCCAGCAGCCAAGCGGTCAGGGCCACTGAAGCTTTCTTT. It specifies CASSQAVRATEAFF.

This clonotype appeared many times. The V call is TRBV7-9, the J call TRBJ1-5; D gene uncertain. Trimming left V 2 bases short and J 0 bases short, with 5 bases between. Germline CDR1 reads SEHNR; CDR2 reads FQNEAQ (reference sequence). The CDR3 is 14 amino acids. CDR3 DNA: TGTGCCAGCAGCTTACAAGATAGCAATCAGCCCCAGCATTTT. It encodes CASSLQDSNQPQHF. Variable domain in full (rest from reference TRBV7-9 and TRBJ1-5): DTGVSQNPRHKITKRGQNVTFRCDPISEHNRLYWYRQTLGQGPEFLTYFQNEAQLEKSRLLSDRFSAERPKGSFSTLEIQRTEQGDSAMYLCASSLQDSNQPQHFGDGTRLSIL.

The rearrangement uses TRBV18 and TRBJ2-4; maybe TRBD1 (5 bases). V was shortened by 3 bases and J by 1 base, with 13 bases between the two germline ends. CDR3 size: 16 residues. Germline CDR1 reads KGHSH; CDR2 reads LQKENI. CDR3: CASSPGNRFAKNIQYF. DNA for the CDR3: TGTGCCAGCTCACCGGGGAACAGGTTTGCCAAAAACATTCAGTACTTC. The full variable domain, in which reference TRBV18 and TRBJ2-4 provide the parts outside the CDR3, is NAGVMQNPRHLVRRRGQEARLRCSPMKGHSHVYWYRQLPEEGLKFMVYLQKENIIDESGMPKERFSAEFPKEGPSILRIQQVVRGDSAAYFCASSPGNRFAKNIQYFGAGTRLSVL.

The table lists this clonotype with many counts. The V and J genes are TRBV5-1 and TRBJ2-7; no clear D gene. Germline V lookup: CDR1 SGHRS, CDR2 YFSETQ. V lost 0 bases, J lost 0 bases, and 7 bases lay in between. This CDR3 is built from 14 residues. CDR3 bases: TGCGCCAGCAGCTTGGACCCAAGCTCCTACGAGCAGTACTTC. This sequence encodes CASSLDPSSYEQYF.

This clonotype was found many times. The chain links TRBV12-3 or TRBV12-4 to TRBJ2-1, with TRBD2 matching 9 bases. J lost 7 bases, V lost 3 bases, and 7 bases had no gene match. This CDR3 is built from 15 residues. DNA for the CDR3: TGTGCCAGCAGTTTTGGGGGACTAGCTCAGAATGAGCAGTTCTTC. Its protein is CASSFGGLAQNEQFF.

The rearrangement uses TRBV29-1 and TRBJ1-2; no reliable D call. Per the germline V gene, CDR1 is SQVTM and CDR2 is ANQGSEA. The CDR3 runs 13 residues. Trimming left V 2 bases short and J 2 bases short, with 9 bases between. CDR3 coding DNA: TGCAGCGTTGAATGGGGAGGGAACTATGGCTACACCTTC. It is translated as CSVEWGGNYGYTF.

This clonotype was detected only a few times. The junction does not match germline at one end; this may be a read error. The V and J genes are TRBV2 and TRBJ1-5, with D possibly being TRBD1 (5 bases). The CDR3 length is 12 residues. Germline loops: CDR1 SNHLY, CDR2 FYNNEI. The CDR3 DNA sequence: TGTGCCAGCAGGACAGATAATCAGCCCCAGAATTTT. Its translation is CASRTDNQPQNF.

This clonotype has a count of ten or more. The chain recombines TRBV2 with TRBJ2-7; 8 bases fit TRBD1. The CDR3 is 15 residues long. J lost 0 bases, V lost 7 bases, and 8 bases had no gene match. Germline CDR1 and CDR2: SNHLY and FYNNEI. The CDR3 loop is CASKERTGSSYEQYF. CDR3 nucleotides: TGTGCCAGCAAAGAGAGGACAGGGAGCTCCTACGAGCAGTACTTC.

This clonotype has at least ten counts. The chain employs TRBV7-2 and TRBJ1-1; D is undetermined. This CDR3 spans 12 amino acids. V was cut by 6 bases and J by 9 bases, with 14 bases left in between. Germline CDR1 and CDR2: SGHTA and FQGNSA. CDR3 sequence (DNA): TGTGCCAGCAGTCAACCCGGGAGGAAAGCTTTCTTT. The encoded protein is CASSQPGRKAFF.

This clonotype occurred many times. The rearrangement links TRBV6-1 to TRBJ1-5; D remains unclear. Deletions cut 9 bases from V and 3 bases from J, with 12 bases between. The germline gives CDR1 MNHNS, CDR2 SASEGT. The CDR3 runs to 13 residues. The CDR3 nucleotides read TGTGCCAGTTCAGGATTCTACAATCAGCCCCAGCATTTT. This gives the protein CASSGFYNQPQHF.

In this sample, this clonotype turned up many times. The CDR3 DNA reads as TGTGCCAGCAGTCCCACTACGCTCAATGAGCAGTTCTTC. Its translation is CASSPTTLNEQFF. V and J are TRBV12-3 or TRBV12-4 and TRBJ2-1; D is undetermined. Trimming took 5 bases from V and 6 from J, leaving 11 bases between them. The CDR3 is 13 amino acids.

At least ten counts were recorded for this clonotype. The chain links TRBV29-1 to TRBJ2-1, with D tentatively TRBD2 (6 bases). The V gene's germline CDR1 is SQVTM and CDR2 ANQGSEA. V was shortened by 4 bases and J by 0 bases, with 10 bases between the two germline ends. This CDR3 is built from 14 residues. Here the CDR3 DNA reads TGCAGCGTTGTGGAGGGCAGCTCCTACAATGAGCAGTTCTTC. Encoded protein: CSVVEGSSYNEQFF.

The DNA of the CDR3 is TGCAGTGCTAGAGAGTGGGCATACAATGAGCAGTTCTTC. Translating gives CSAREWAYNEQFF. The gene calls are TRBV20-1 and TRBJ2-1; D not certain. CDR3 length: 13 amino acids. The ends were cut back, 0 bases at V and 4 bases at J, with 7 bases in the middle. CDR1 and CDR2 (germline): DFQATT, SNEGSKA (reference sequence).

At least ten counts were recorded for this clonotype. The V call is TRBV29-1, the J call TRBJ2-1; maybe TRBD2 (6 bases). The CDR3 consists of 15 residues. The ends were cut back, 4 bases at V and 0 bases at J, with 13 bases in the middle. The germline V gene has CDR1 SQVTM and CDR2 ANQGSEA. CDR3 residues: CSVGSAGSSYNEQFF. CDR3 nucleotides: TGCAGCGTTGGGAGTGCGGGGAGCTCCTACAATGAGCAGTTCTTC.